The 2 T cell receptor beta chains reported below all come from one sample, sequenced in a study of blood T cell repertoires in COVID-19. Here immunoSEQ multiplex PCR was the method, and the copy in TCRdb shows in-frame clones only, minus some. This sample yields about 130,000 clones, of which 85% to 90% are seen a single time; under 8% belongs to the top ten. Sequencing used peripheral blood. All receptors come from a man older than 75 with active or convalescent COVID-19.

The chain employs TRBV24-1 and TRBJ2-7, with a weak D call TRBD1 (6 bases). The CDR3 sequence is 13 residues long. V shed 1 base and J shed 7 bases, with 10 bases lying between them. The germline CDR1 and CDR2 sequences are KGHDR and SFDVKD. The CDR3 is CATSDFGQGEQYF. The CDR3 coding sequence is TGTGCCACCAGTGATTTTGGGCAGGGGGAGCAGTACTTC.

This chain connects TRBV28 to TRBJ2-1; weak D call: TRBD1 (5 bases). Germline V gene sequence: CDR1 MDHEN, CDR2 SYDVKM. The CDR3 runs to 14 residues. V was shortened by 5 bases and J by 3 bases, with 11 bases between the two germline ends. CDR3 protein: CASSPPTVYNEQFF. The CDR3 coding sequence is TGTGCCAGCAGTCCTCCGACAGTCTACAATGAGCAGTTCTTC.